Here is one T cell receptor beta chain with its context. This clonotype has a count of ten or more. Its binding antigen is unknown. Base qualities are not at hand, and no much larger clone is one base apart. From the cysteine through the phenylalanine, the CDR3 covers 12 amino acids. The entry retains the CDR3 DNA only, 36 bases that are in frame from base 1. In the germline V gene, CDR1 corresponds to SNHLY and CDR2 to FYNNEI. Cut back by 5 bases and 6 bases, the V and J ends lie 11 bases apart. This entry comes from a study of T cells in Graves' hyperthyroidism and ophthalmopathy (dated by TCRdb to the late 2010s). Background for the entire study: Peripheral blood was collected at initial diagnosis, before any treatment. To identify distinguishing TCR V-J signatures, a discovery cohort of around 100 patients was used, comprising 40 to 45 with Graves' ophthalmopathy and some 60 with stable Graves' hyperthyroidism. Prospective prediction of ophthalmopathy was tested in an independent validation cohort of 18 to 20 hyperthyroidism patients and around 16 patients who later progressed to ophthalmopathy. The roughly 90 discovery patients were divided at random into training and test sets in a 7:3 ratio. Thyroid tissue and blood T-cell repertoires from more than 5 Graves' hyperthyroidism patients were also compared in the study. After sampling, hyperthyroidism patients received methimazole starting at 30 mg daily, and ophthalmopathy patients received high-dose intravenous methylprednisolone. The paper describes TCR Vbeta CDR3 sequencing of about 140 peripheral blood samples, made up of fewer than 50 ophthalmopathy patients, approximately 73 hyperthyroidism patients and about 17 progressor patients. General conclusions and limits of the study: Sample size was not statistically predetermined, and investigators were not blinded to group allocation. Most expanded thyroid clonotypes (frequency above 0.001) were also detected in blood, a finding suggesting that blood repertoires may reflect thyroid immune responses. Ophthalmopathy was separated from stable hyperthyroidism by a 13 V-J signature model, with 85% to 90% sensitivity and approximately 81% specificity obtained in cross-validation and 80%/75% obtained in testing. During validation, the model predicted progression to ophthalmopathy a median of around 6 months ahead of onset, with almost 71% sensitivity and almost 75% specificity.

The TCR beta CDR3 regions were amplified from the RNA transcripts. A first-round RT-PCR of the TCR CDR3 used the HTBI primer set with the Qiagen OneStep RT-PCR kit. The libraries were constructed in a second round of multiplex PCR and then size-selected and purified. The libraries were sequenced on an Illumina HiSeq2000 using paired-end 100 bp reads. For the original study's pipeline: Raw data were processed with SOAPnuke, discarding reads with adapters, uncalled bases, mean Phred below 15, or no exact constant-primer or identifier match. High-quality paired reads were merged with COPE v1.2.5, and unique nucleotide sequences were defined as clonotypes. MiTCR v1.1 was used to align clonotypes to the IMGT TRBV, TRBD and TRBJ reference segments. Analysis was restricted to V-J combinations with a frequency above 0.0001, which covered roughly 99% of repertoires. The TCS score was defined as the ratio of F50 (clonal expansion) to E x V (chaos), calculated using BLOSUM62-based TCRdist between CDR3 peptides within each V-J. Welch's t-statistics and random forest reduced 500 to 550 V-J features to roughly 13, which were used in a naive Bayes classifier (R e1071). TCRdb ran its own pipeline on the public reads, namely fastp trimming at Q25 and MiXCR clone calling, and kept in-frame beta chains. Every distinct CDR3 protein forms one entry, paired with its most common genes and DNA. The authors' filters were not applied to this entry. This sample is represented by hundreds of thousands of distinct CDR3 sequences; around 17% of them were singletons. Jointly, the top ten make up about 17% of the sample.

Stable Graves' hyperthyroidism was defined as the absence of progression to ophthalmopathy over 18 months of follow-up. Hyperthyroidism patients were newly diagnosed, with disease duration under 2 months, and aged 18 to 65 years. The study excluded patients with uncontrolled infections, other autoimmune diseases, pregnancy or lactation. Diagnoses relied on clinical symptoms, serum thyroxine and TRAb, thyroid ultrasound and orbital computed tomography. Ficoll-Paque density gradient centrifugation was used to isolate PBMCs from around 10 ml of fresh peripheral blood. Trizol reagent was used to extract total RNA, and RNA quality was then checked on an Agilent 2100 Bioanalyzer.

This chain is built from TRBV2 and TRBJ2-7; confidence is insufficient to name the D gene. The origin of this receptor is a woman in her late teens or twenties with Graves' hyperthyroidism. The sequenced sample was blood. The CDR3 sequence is CASSPIRFEQYF. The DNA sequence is TGTGCCAGCAGTCCAATCCGGTTCGAGCAGTACTTC.